A single sample gave rise to the 15 T cell receptor beta chains below, sequenced in a study of graft-versus-host responses after intestinal transplantation. No antigen has been identified for these receptors. Only in-frame clones appear in the TCRdb table, and some are missing; sequencing was by immunoSEQ multiplex PCR. Of about 93,000 clones in the sample, 90% to 95% were seen once. Sequencing used unstimulated CD8+ T cells sorted from spleen or lymph node cells, obtained before intestinal transplant. Receptor source: a human donor who received an intestinal transplant.

The gene calls are TRBV7-8 and TRBJ2-1; possible D gene TRBD1, 6 bases. Germline-derived CDR1 and CDR2 are SGHVS and FQNEAQ. V lost 0 bases and J lost 3, with 12 bases in between. The CDR3 extends over 16 amino acids. The CDR3 reads CASSLATGRLYNEQFF. CDR3 in DNA: TGTGCCAGCAGCTTAGCGACAGGACGCCTCTACAATGAGCAGTTCTTC.

The gene calls are TRBV4-2 and TRBJ2-1; the match to TRBD2 covers 12 bases. The V gene's germline CDR1 is LGHNA and CDR2 YNFKEQ. After removal of 0 bases from V and 0 bases from J, the junction contained 3 bases not matched to a gene. The CDR3 runs 18 residues. The CDR3, as DNA: TGTGCCAGCAGCCAAGAAGGGGGACTAGCGGGCTCCTACAATGAGCAGTTCTTC. Its translation: CASSQEGGLAGSYNEQFF.

J is TRBJ2-1 and V is TRBV27; no reliable D call. V lost 4 bases, J lost 12 bases, and 19 bases lay in between. The CDR3 has 14 amino acids. Germline CDR1 reads MNHEY; CDR2 reads SMNVEV (reference sequence). This chain's CDR3 is CASSSSRPPWWQFF. The CDR3 nucleotides are TGTGCCAGCAGTTCCTCTAGGCCCCCTTGGTGGCAGTTCTTC.

The chain is built from TRBV4-1 and TRBJ2-3; the D is unclear. The germline V gene has CDR1 MGHRA and CDR2 YSYEKL. V lost 1 base to trimming and J lost 2 bases, with 10 bases between them. The CDR3 has 15 amino acids. The CDR3 DNA follows: TGCGCCAGCAGCCAAGTTGGTAGATACACAGATACGCAGTATTTT. Translation: CASSQVGRYTDTQYF.

In this sample, this clone turned up once. The rearrangement links TRBV6-6 to TRBJ1-3; D is uncertain. CDR1 and CDR2 from the germline V gene are MNHNY and SVGAGI (reference sequence). The CDR3 contains 14 residues. The V and J ends lost 5 bases and 1 base respectively, with 9 bases between them. The CDR3, as DNA: TGTGCCAGCAGTACTCTAGGATCTGGAAACACCATATATTTT. Protein product: CASSTLGSGNTIYF.

This sequence joins TRBV6-5 and TRBJ2-7; 9 bases map to TRBD1. The CDR3 loop spans 14 amino acids. Germline loops: CDR1 MNHEY, CDR2 SVGAGI. Trimming removed 5 bases from V and 6 bases from J; junction bases left unmatched: 8. CDR3 sequence: CASSTGTGHLEQYF. The CDR3 DNA reads TGTGCCAGCAGTACCGGGACAGGGCACCTCGAGCAGTACTTC.

The rearrangement links TRBV6-5 to TRBJ1-3, with 12 bases that match TRBD1. From germline, CDR1 is MNHEY and CDR2 SVGAGI. This CDR3 is 15 amino acids long. After removal of 6 bases from V and 4 bases from J, the junction contained 4 bases not matched to a gene. The CDR3, as DNA: TGTGCCAGCAGGGGACAGGGGGCGCCAGGAAACACCATATATTTT. Protein sequence: CASRGQGAPGNTIYF.

This clone is a singleton in its sample. J is TRBJ2-7 and V is TRBV7-9; D remains unclear. V gave up 4 bases and J gave up 2 bases, with 3 bases separating them. CDR1 is SEHNR and CDR2 is FQNEAQ in the germline V gene (reference sequence). The CDR3 loop spans 11 amino acids. In DNA, the CDR3 is TGTGCCAGCAGCTACACCTACGAGCAGTACTTC. This encodes CASSYTYEQYF.

The chain combines TRBV7-9 with TRBJ2-7; D may be TRBD1 (6 bases). CDR3 length: 12 amino acids. The germline V gene has CDR1 SEHNR and CDR2 FQNEAQ (reference sequence). The V end lost 5 bases, the J end lost 4 bases, and 9 bases lay between the germline ends. The CDR3 DNA is TGTGCCAGCAGCCACGGACAGTACGAGCAGTACTTC. It yields the protein CASSHGQYEQYF.

This chain links TRBV4-1 with TRBJ2-3, with a possible D match to TRBD1 (5 bases). The CDR3 has 15 amino acids. Germline loops: CDR1 MGHRA, CDR2 YSYEKL. Trimming pared 5 bases from V and 4 bases from J, leaving 16 bases between. DNA for the CDR3: TGCGCCAGCAGCGATCAGGGTGTCGGTTCAGATACGCAGTATTTT. It codes for CASSDQGVGSDTQYF.

The chain has TRBV29-1 and TRBJ1-2; no definite D call. The CDR3 covers 15 residues. V was shortened by 4 bases and J by 11 bases, with 26 bases between the two germline ends. CDR1 SQVTM and CDR2 ANQGSEA come from the germline V gene. CDR3 nucleotides: TGCAGCGTTGCAGCAGGATCTACTGGAGCGGGAAAATACACCTTC. It specifies CSVAAGSTGAGKYTF.

J is TRBJ2-7 and V is TRBV5-5, with TRBD2 as a possible D gene (6 bases). Per germline, CDR1 SGHKS and CDR2 YYEKEE (reference sequence). The CDR3 has 17 amino acids. V was pared by 4 bases and J by 0 bases, with 20 bases between. The CDR3 reads CASSPIWSGRYSYEQYF. The CDR3 DNA is TGTGCCAGCAGCCCTATTTGGAGCGGGCGATACTCCTACGAGCAGTACTTC.

The V call is TRBV7-6, the J call TRBJ2-5, with 8 positions matching TRBD1. CDR1 and CDR2 from the germline V gene are SGHVS and FNYEAQ. The CDR3 contains 13 residues. V lost 3 bases and J lost 5; bases outside the gene matches: 2. DNA for the CDR3: TGTGCCAGCAGCTTCAGGGGGCTGGAGACCCAGTACTTC. It yields the protein CASSFRGLETQYF.

The V call is TRBV13, the J call TRBJ2-5, with 7 positions matching TRBD1. V gave up 5 bases and J gave up 1 base; unmatched junction bases: 4. The CDR3 is made up of 14 amino acids. Germline CDR1 and CDR2: PRHDT and FYEKMQ (reference sequence). The DNA for the CDR3 is TGTGCCAGCAGCCCAGACAGGGCCCAAGAGACCCAGTACTTC. It translates to CASSPDRAQETQYF.

The V and J genes are TRBV4-3 and TRBJ1-4; TRBD1 matches at 7 bases. With 4 bases clipped from V and 8 bases from J, the junction kept 7 bases outside the gene matches. This CDR3 has 14 amino acids. Germline CDR1 LGHNA, CDR2 YSLEER. The CDR3 loop reads CASSPGGQHEKLFF. Here the CDR3 DNA reads TGCGCCAGCAGCCCCGGGGGACAGCACGAAAAACTGTTTTTT.